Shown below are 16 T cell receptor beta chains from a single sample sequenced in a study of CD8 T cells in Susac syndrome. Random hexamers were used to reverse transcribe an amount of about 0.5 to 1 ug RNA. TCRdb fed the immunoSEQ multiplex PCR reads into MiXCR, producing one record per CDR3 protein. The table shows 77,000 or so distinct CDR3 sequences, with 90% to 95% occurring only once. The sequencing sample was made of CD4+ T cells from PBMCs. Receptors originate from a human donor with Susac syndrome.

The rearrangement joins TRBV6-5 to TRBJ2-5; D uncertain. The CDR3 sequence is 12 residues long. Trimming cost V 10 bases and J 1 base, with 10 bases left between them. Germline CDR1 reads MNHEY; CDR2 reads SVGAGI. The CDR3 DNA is TGTGCCAAAAGGAGTACCCAAGAGACCCAGTACTTC. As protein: CAKRSTQETQYF.

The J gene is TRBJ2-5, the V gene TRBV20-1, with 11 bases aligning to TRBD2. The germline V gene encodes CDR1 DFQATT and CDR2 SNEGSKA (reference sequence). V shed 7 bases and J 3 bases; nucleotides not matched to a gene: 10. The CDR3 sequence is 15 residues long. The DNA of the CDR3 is TGCAGTGTTAGCGGGGGGGGCCGAGGAAAAGAGACCCAGTACTTC. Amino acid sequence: CSVSGGGRGKETQYF.

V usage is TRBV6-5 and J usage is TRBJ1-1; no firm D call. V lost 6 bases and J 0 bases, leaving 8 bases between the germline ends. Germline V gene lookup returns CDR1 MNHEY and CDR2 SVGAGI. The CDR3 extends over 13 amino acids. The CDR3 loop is CASSRRMNTEAFF. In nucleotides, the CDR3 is TGTGCCAGCAGCCGACGTATGAACACTGAAGCTTTCTTT.

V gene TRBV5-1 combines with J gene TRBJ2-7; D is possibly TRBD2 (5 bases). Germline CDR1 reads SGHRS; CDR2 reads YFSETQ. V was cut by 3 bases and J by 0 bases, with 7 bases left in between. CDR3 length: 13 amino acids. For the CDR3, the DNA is TGCGCCAGCAGCTGGACTCCCTCCTACGAGCAGTACTTC. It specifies CASSWTPSYEQYF.

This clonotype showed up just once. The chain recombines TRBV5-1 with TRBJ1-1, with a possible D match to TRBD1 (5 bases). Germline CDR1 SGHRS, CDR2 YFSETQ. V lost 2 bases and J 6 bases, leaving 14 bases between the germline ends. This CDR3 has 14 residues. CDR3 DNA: TGCGCCAGCAGCTTAAGGGTAGGGGACGCTGAAGCTTTCTTT. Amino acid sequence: CASSLRVGDAEAFF.

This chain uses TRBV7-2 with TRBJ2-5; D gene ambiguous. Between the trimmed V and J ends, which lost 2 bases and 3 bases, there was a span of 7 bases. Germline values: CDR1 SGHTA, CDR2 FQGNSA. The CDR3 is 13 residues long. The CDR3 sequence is CASSLLRKETQYF. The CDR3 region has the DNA TGTGCCAGCAGCTTACTTCGGAAAGAGACCCAGTACTTC.

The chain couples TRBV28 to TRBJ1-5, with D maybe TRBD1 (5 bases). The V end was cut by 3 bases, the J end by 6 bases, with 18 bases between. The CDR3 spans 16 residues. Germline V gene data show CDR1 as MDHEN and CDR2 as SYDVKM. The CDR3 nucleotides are TGTGCCAGCAGTTTTCCTGTGAACAGGCTGCGTCAGCCCCAGCATTTT. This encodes CASSFPVNRLRQPQHF.

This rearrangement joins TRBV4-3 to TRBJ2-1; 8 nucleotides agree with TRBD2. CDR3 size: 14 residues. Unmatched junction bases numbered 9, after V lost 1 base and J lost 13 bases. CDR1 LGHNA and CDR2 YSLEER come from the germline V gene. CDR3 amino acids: CASSQGTAGVGQFF. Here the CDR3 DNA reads TGCGCCAGCAGCCAAGGCACAGCGGGAGTAGGACAGTTCTTC.

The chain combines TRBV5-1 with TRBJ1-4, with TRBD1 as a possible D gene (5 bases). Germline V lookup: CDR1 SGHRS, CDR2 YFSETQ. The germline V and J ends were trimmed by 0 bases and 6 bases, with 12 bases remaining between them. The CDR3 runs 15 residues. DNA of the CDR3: TGCGCCAGCAGCTTGGAAGGGACCAACCATGAAAAACTGTTTTTT. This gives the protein CASSLEGTNHEKLFF.

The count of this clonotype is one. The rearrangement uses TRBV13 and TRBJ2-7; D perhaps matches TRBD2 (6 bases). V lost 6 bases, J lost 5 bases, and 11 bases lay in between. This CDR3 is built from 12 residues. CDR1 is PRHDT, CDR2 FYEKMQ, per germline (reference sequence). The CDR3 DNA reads TGTGCCAGCAGGACTAGGTGGGACGAGCAGTACTTC. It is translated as CASRTRWDEQYF.

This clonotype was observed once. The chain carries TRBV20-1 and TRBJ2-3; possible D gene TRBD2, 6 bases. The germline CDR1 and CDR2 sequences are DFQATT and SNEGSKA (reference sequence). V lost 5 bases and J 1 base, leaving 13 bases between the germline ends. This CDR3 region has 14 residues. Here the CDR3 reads CSAVGTYGTDTQYF. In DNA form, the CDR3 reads TGCAGTGCTGTCGGGACTTACGGCACAGATACGCAGTATTTT.

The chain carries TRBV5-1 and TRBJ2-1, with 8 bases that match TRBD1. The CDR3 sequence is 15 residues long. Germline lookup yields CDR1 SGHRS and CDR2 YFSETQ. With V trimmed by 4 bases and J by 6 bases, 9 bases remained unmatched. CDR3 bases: TGCGCCAGCAGCGATCCGGGACAGGATCGCAATGAGCAGTTCTTC. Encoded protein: CASSDPGQDRNEQFF.

The CDR3 coding sequence is TGCAGCGTGGATATTTGGAACTATGGCTACACCTTC. Amino acids: CSVDIWNYGYTF. The chain carries TRBV29-1 and TRBJ1-2; D is undetermined. Germline V CDR1 and CDR2: SQVTM, ANQGSEA. This CDR3 spans 12 amino acids. Trimming removed 6 bases at V and 2 bases at J, with 10 bases between.

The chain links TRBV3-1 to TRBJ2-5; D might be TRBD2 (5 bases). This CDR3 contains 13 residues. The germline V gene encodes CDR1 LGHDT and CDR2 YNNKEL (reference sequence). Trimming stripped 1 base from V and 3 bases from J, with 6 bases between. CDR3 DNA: TGTGCCAGCAGCCAAGGGAGGAAAGAGACCCAGTACTTC. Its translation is CASSQGRKETQYF.

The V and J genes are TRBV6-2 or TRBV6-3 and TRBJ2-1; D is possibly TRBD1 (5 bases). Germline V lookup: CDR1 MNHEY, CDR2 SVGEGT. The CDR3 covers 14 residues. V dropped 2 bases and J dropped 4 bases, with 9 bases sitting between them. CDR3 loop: CASSYGAGYNEQFF. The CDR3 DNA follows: TGTGCCAGCAGTTACGGGGCAGGGTACAATGAGCAGTTCTTC.

CDR3: CSATSLGEQYF. CDR3 nucleotide sequence: TGCAGTGCGACTTCACTTGGCGAGCAGTACTTC. The rearrangement links TRBV20-1 to TRBJ2-7; D is ambiguous. The V and J ends lost 6 bases and 6 bases respectively, with 12 bases between them. CDR3 length: 11 residues. Germline values: CDR1 DFQATT, CDR2 SNEGSKA (reference sequence).